This T cell receptor (beta chain) was found in a study of blood T cell repertoires in COVID-19. The junction had 11 bases not matched to a gene; V was cut back by 5 bases and J by 10 bases. The CDR3 runs 15 residues. Germline lookup yields CDR1 SEHNR and CDR2 FQNEAQ (reference sequence). Generated by immunoSEQ multiplex PCR, the TCRdb table keeps only in-frame clones and is missing some. The data contain roughly 410,000 clones, about 91% of them singletons. The chain recombines TRBV7-9 with TRBJ2-1; 10 bases are a match to TRBD1. The specimen sequenced was peripheral blood. This receptor was obtained from a woman in her thirties or forties with COVID-19, enrolled during active disease. Written as DNA, the CDR3 is TGTGCCAGCAGCCGGGAGGGACAGGGGTTTCTCGAGCAGTTCTTC. It translates to CASSREGQGFLEQFF.